What follows are 3 T cell receptor beta chains derived from one specimen sequenced in a study of blood T cell repertoires in COVID-19. TCRdb keeps only in-frame clones here, not all; method: immunoSEQ multiplex PCR. Of hundreds of thousands of clones listed, around 84% are singletons. The sequenced sample consisted of PBMCs or T cells enriched from blood (not recorded which). These receptors were obtained from a woman in her fifties or sixties who had recovered from COVID-19.

The chain couples TRBV14 to TRBJ1-6, with 8 positions matching TRBD1. The ends lost 4 bases at V and 0 bases at J; junction bases unmatched: 8. The germline V gene has CDR1 SGHDN and CDR2 FVKESK. CDR3 length equals 18 residues. The DNA for the CDR3 is TGTGCCAGCAGCCCTGGACAGGGCTCTCGCTCCTATAATTCACCCCTCCACTTT. Protein: CASSPGQGSRSYNSPLHF. The complete variable domain, with remaining parts taken from reference TRBV14 and TRBJ1-6, reads EAGVTQFPSHSVIEKGQTVTLRCDPISGHDNLYWYRRVMGKEIKFLLHFVKESKQDESGMPNNRFLAERTGGTYSTLKVQPAELEDSGVYFCASSPGQGSRSYNSPLHFGNGTRLTVT.

The rearrangement uses TRBV19 and TRBJ1-1; D is unresolved. Per germline, CDR1 LNHDA and CDR2 SQIVND (reference sequence). V lost 3 bases and J lost 10, with 15 bases in between. This CDR3 has 13 amino acids. CDR3 amino acids: CASSIQVYQSAFF. The CDR3 DNA sequence: TGTGCCAGTAGTATTCAGGTTTATCAGTCAGCTTTCTTT.

The rearrangement links TRBV5-1 to TRBJ1-3; D is possibly TRBD1 (5 bases). The CDR3 has 16 amino acids. The V gene lost 4 bases and the J gene lost 4 bases, with 18 bases spanning the gap. From germline, CDR1 is SGHRS and CDR2 YFSETQ. The CDR3 protein is CASSQVHGGDGNTIYF. CDR3 nucleotides: TGCGCCAGCAGCCAAGTCCACGGGGGGGACGGAAACACCATATATTTT.